This T cell receptor (beta chain) stems from a study of T cell changes during pregnancy in multiple sclerosis. Sequenced by immunoSEQ multiplex PCR; TCRdb stores in-frame clones only, minus some. The sample records around 83,000 clones, around nine tenths being singletons. Trimming shortened V by 0 bases and J by 2 bases, and 13 bases separated the two germline ends. Per germline, CDR1 LNHNV and CDR2 YYDKDF (reference sequence). The CDR3 extends over 16 amino acids. The source material was CD4+ T cells from peripheral blood mononuclear cells, sampled in the second trimester of pregnancy. The TCR originated in a female donor with multiple sclerosis, enrolled in a pregnancy study. The V gene is TRBV15, the J gene TRBJ2-5, with D perhaps matching TRBD2 (5 bases). The CDR3 here is CATSRDRAAGQETQYF. DNA of the CDR3: TGTGCCACCAGCAGAGATAGGGCCGCGGGTCAAGAGACCCAGTACTTC.